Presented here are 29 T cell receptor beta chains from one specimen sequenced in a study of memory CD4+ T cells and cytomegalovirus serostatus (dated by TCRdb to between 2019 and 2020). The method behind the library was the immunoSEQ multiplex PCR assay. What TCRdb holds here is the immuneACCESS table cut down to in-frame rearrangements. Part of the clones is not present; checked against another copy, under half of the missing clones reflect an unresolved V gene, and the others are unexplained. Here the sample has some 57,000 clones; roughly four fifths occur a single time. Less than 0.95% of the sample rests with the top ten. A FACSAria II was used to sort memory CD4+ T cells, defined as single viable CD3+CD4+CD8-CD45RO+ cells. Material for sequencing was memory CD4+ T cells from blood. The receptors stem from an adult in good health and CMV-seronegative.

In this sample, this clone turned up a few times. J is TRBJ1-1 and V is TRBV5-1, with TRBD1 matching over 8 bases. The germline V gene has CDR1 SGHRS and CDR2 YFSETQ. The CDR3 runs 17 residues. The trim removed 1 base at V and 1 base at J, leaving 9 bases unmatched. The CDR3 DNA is TGCGCCAGCAGCTTGAATCGTCGGGACAGGACGAACACTGAAGCTTTCTTT. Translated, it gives CASSLNRRDRTNTEAFF.

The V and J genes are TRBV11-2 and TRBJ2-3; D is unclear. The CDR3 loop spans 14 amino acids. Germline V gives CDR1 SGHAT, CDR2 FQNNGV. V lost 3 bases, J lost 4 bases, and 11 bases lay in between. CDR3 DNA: TGTGCCAGCAGCTTTTGGGGATCGTCAGATACGCAGTATTTT. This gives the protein CASSFWGSSDTQYF.

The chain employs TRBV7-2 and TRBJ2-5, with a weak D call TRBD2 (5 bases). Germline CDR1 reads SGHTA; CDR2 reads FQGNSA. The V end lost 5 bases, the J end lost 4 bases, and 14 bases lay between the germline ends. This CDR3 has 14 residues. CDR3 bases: TGTGCCAGCAGCCTCGAGCGGCAGTCAGAGACCCAGTACTTC. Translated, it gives CASSLERQSETQYF.

CDR3 in amino acids: CASSRQDEKLFF. The CDR3 region has the DNA TGTGCCAGCAGTAGACAGGATGAAAAACTGTTTTTT. J is TRBJ1-4 and V is TRBV5-4, with D possibly being TRBD1 (6 bases). With 5 bases removed from V and 6 bases from J, the gap between germline ends came to 8 bases. Per germline, CDR1 SGHNT and CDR2 YYREEE (reference sequence). CDR3 length equals 12 residues. The variable domain in full, with the rest retrieved from reference TRBV5-4 and TRBJ1-4, is ETGVTQSPTHLIKTRGQQVTLRCSSQSGHNTVSWYQQALGQGPQFIFQYYREEENGRGNFPPRFSGLQFPNYSSELNVNALELDDSALYLCASSRQDEKLFFGSGTQLSVL.

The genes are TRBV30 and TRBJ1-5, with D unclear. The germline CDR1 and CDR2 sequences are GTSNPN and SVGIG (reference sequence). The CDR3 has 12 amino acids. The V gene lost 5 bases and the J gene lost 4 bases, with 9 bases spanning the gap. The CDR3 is CAWGRNNQPQHF. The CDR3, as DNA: TGTGCCTGGGGACGGAATAATCAGCCCCAGCATTTT.

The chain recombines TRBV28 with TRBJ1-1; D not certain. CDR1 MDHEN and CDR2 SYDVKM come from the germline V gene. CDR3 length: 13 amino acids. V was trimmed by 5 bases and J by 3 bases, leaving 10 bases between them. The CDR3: CASSPHLYTEAFF. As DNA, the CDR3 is TGTGCCAGCAGTCCCCATCTCTACACTGAAGCTTTCTTT.

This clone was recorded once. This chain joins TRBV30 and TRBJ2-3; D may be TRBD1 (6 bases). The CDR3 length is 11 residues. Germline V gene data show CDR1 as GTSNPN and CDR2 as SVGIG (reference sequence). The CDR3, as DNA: TGTGCTTTGAGGCAGGGGTACACGCAGTATTTT. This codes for CALRQGYTQYF.

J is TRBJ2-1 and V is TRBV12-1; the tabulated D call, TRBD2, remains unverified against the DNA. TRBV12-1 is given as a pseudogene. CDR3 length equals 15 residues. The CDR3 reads CASSSSGGIDNEQFF. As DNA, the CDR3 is TGTGCCAGCAGCTCGAGCGGGGGTATCGACAATGAGCAGTTCTTC.

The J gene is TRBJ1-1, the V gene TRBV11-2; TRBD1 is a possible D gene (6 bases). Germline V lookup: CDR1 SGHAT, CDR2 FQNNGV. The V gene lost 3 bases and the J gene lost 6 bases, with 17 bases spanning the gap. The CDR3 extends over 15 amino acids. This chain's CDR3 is CASSLEVGRTAEAFF. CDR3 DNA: TGTGCCAGCAGCTTGGAGGTGGGGAGGACAGCTGAAGCTTTCTTT.

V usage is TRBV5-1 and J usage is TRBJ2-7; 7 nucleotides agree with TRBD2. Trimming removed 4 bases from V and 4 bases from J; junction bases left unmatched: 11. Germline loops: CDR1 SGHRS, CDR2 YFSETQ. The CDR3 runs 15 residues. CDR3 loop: CASSLNPAGMYEQYF. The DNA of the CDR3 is TGCGCCAGCAGCCTGAACCCAGCGGGAATGTACGAGCAGTACTTC.

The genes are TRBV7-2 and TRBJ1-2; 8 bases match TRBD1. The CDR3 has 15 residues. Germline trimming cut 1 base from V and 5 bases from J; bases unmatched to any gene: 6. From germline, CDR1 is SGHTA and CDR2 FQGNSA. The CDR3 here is CASSLERDRMYGYTF. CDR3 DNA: TGTGCCAGCAGCTTAGAGCGGGACAGGATGTATGGCTACACCTTC. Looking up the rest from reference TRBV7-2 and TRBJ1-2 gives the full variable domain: GAGVSQSPSNKVTEKGKDVELRCDPISGHTALYWYRQSLGQGLEFLIYFQGNSAPDKSGLPSDRFSAERTGGSVSTLTIQRTQQEDSAVYLCASSLERDRMYGYTFGSGTRLTVV.

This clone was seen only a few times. The CDR3 sequence: CASRPTTDTQYF. In nucleotides, the CDR3 is TGTGCCAGCAGACCTACCACAGATACGCAGTATTTT. V and J are TRBV6-6 and TRBJ2-3; D is ambiguous. Germline assignment: CDR1 MNHNY and CDR2 SVGAGI (reference sequence). V lost 6 bases, J lost 2 bases, and 6 bases lay in between. The CDR3 has 12 residues.

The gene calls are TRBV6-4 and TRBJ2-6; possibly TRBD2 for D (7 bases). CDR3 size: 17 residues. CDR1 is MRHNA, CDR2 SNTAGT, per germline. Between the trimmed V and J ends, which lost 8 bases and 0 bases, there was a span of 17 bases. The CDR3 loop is CASSGGLRTSGANVLTF. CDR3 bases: TGTGCCAGCTCCGGGGGGCTTAGAACCTCTGGGGCCAACGTCCTGACTTTC.

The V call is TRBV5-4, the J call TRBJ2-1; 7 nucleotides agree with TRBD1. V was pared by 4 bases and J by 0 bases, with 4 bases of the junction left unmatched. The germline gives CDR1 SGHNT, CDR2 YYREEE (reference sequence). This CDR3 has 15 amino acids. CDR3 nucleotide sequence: TGTGCCAGCAGCCCAGGGGGTAGCTCCTACAATGAGCAGTTCTTC. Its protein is CASSPGGSSYNEQFF.

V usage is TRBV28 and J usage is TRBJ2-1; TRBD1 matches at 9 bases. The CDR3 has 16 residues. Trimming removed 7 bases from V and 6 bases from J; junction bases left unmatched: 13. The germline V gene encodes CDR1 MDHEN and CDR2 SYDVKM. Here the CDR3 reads CASIPPPGQGINEQFF. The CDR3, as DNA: TGTGCCAGCATCCCTCCCCCGGGACAGGGCATCAATGAGCAGTTCTTC.

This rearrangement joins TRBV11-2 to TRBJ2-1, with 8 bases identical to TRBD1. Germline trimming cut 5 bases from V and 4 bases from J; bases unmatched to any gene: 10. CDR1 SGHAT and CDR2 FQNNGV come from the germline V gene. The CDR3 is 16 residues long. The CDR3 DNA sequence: TGTGCCAGCAGCCCCCTCAGGGGACAGGAGTACAATGAGCAGTTCTTC. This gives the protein CASSPLRGQEYNEQFF.

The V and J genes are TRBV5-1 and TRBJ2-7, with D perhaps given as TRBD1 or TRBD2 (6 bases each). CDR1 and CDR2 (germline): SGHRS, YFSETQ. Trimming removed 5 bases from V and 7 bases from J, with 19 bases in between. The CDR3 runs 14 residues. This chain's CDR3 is CASRRQVGGNEQYF. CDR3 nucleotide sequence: TGCGCCAGCAGACGCCAAGTGGGGGGCAATGAGCAGTACTTC.

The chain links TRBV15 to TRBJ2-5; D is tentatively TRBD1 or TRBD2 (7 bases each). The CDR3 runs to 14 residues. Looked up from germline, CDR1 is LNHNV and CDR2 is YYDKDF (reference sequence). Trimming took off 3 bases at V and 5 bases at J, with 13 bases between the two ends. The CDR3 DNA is TGTGCCACCAGCAGGGGAGGGGGCGCCGAGACCCAGTACTTC. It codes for CATSRGGGAETQYF.

This CDR3 reads CASATGVWTEAFF. DNA for the CDR3: TGTGCCAGCGCGACAGGGGTATGGACTGAAGCTTTCTTT. This chain uses TRBV6-1 with TRBJ1-1; 8 bases map to TRBD1. Germline CDR1 is MNHNS and CDR2 is SASEGT. There are 13 residues in the CDR3. The junction had 7 bases not matched to a gene; V was cut back by 8 bases and J by 5 bases.

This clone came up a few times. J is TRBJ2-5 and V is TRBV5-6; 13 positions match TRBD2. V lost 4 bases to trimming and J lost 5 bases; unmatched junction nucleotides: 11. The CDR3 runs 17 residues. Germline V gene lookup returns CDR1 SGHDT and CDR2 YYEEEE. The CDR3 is CASSGLAGDQVVETQYF. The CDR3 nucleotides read TGTGCCAGCAGCGGACTAGCGGGGGACCAAGTCGTGGAGACCCAGTACTTC.

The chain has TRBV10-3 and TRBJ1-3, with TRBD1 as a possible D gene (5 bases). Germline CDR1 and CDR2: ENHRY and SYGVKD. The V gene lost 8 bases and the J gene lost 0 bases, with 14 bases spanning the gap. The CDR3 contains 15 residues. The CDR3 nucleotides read TGTGCCATCGGGGGGGAAGCATTCTCTGGAAACACCATATATTTT. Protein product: CAIGGEAFSGNTIYF.

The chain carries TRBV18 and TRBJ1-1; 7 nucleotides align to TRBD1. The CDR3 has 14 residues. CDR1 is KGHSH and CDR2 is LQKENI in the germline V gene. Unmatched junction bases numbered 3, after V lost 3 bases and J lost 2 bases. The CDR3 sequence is CASSPRDSNTEAFF. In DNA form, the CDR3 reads TGTGCCAGCTCACCGAGGGACAGTAACACTGAAGCTTTCTTT.

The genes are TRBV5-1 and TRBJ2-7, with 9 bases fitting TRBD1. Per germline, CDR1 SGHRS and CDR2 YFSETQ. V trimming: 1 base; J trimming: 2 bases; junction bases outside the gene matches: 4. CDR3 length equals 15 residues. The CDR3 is CASSLRGQGAYEQYF. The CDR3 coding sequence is TGCGCCAGCAGCTTGCGGGGACAGGGAGCCTACGAGCAGTACTTC.

CDR3 sequence (DNA): TGTGCCAGCACCGAGGGACTCACTAACACTGAAGCTTTCTTT. Encoded protein: CASTEGLTNTEAFF. The chain has TRBV6-5 and TRBJ1-1, with D possibly matching TRBD1 (5 bases). The length of the CDR3 is 14 residues. In germline, CDR1 is MNHEY, CDR2 SVGAGI. Trimming cost V 7 bases and J 2 bases, with 14 bases left between them.

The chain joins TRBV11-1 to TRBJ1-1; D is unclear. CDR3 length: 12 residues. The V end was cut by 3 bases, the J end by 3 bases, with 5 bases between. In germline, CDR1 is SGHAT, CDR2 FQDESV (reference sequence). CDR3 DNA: TGTGCCAGCAGCTTGCAGCACACTGAAGCTTTCTTT. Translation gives CASSLQHTEAFF.

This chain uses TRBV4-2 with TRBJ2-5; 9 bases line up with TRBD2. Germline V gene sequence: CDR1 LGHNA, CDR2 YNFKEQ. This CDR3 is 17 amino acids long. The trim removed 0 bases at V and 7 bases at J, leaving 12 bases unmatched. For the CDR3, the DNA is TGTGCCAGCAGCCAAGATTATAGCGGGGGCCCCCTCGGGACCCAGTACTTC. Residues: CASSQDYSGGPLGTQYF.

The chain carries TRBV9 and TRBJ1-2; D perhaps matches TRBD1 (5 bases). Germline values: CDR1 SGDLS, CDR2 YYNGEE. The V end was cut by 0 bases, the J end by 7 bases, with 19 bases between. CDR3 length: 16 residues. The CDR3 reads CASSVGEGLAGLGYTF. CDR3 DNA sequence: TGTGCCAGCAGCGTAGGGGAAGGGCTGGCAGGGCTTGGCTACACCTTC.

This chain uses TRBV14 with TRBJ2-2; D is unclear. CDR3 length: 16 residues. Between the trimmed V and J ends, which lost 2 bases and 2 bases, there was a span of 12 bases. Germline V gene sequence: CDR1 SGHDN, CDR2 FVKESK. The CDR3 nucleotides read TGTGCCAGCAGCCAACGGTCACCGCTTAACACCGGGGAGCTGTTTTTT. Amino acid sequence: CASSQRSPLNTGELFF.

CDR3 protein: CASRSMNTGELFF. The CDR3 DNA is TGTGCCAGCAGGAGTATGAACACCGGGGAGCTGTTTTTT. This chain connects TRBV6-6 to TRBJ2-2; D not resolved. The germline gives CDR1 MNHNY, CDR2 SVGAGI (reference sequence). The CDR3 consists of 13 residues. The ends were cut back, 6 bases at V and 1 base at J, with 6 bases in the middle.